This T cell receptor (beta chain) comes out of a study of T cell repertoires in cytomegalovirus infection. Study information: Indications of both CMV infection and matching HLA type were provided by public TCR beta signatures.

TCRdb reanalysed the reads using MiXCR and keeps one entry per CDR3 protein. This table holds roughly 100,000 distinct CDR3 sequences, 15% to 20% found once. There are 17 residues in the CDR3. From germline, CDR1 is LGHNT and CDR2 FRNRAP. V shed 3 bases, J shed 6 bases, and the junction held 11 bases outside the gene matches. Notes on the study in general: CMV carriers having the relevant HLA were flagged by cumulative public TCR beta family frequency. Dominating the ex vivo response were TCR beta clonotypes that were CMV-specific and HLA-C-restricted.

On this clonotype itself: The antigen remains unidentified.

J is TRBJ2-2 and V is TRBV12-5, with 9 bases matching TRBD1. The receptor was isolated from a human donor in good health (CMV status not recorded). Some clones in this sample may be carry-over from other donors' samples. Sequenced input: PBMCs. In DNA form, the CDR3 reads TGTGCTAGTGGTTTCCACCCCGGGACAGGGTTTGCCGGGGAGCTGTTTTTT. Translation gives CASGFHPGTGFAGELFF.